Below are 27 T cell receptor beta chains sequenced from a single sample in a study of neurological immune-mediated disorders. Time point given: longitudinal time-point 2. TCRdb re-called the 5' RACE reads through MiXCR, storing one row per CDR3 protein. The table shows around 50,000 distinct CDR3 sequences, with around 13% occurring only once. Sequencing was done on a sample of PBMCs. The receptors come from a male donor with HTLV-1-associated myelopathy (HAM/TSP).

This clonotype was observed many times. The chain carries TRBV11-2 and TRBJ2-2, with a tentative D call TRBD1 (7 bases). The germline V gene encodes CDR1 SGHAT and CDR2 FQNNGV. V shed 5 bases and J shed 4 bases, with 17 bases lying between them. This CDR3 is built from 16 residues. The CDR3 sequence is CASSHKGARGTGELFF. In DNA form, the CDR3 reads TGTGCCAGCAGCCATAAGGGGGCGCGGGGCACCGGGGAGCTGTTTTTT.

This clonotype has a count of ten or more. This chain links TRBV7-2 with TRBJ1-2; D gene uncertain. In germline, CDR1 is SGHTA, CDR2 FQGNSA. Deletions cut 1 base from V and 2 bases from J, with 11 bases between. The CDR3 runs to 15 residues. CDR3 region: CASSLGDTRNYGYTF. As DNA, the CDR3 is TGTGCCAGCAGCTTAGGGGATACACGGAACTATGGCTACACCTTC.

This clonotype was seen ten or more times. This rearrangement joins TRBV5-1 to TRBJ2-3; 12 bases fit TRBD2. The CDR3 length is 15 residues. V was clipped by 5 bases and J by 4 bases; unmatched bases: 5. Germline CDR1 and CDR2: SGHRS and YFSETQ. The CDR3 protein is CASSSLAGGPDTQYF. In nucleotides, the CDR3 is TGCGCCAGCAGTTCTCTAGCGGGGGGGCCAGATACGCAGTATTTT. Full variable domain (outside the CDR3, taken from reference TRBV5-1 and TRBJ2-3): KAGVTQTPRYLIKTRGQQVTLSCSPISGHRSVSWYQQTPGQGLQFLFEYFSETQRNKGNFPGRFSGRQFSNSRSEMNVSTLELGDSALYLCASSSLAGGPDTQYFGPGTRLTVL.

This clonotype counts as medium-sized. The genes are TRBV6-2 or TRBV6-3 and TRBJ2-7; D uncertain. Germline V gene data show CDR1 as MNHEY and CDR2 as SVGEGT. Trimming left V 0 bases short and J 5 bases short, with 8 bases between. This CDR3 comprises 13 residues. Here the CDR3 DNA reads TGTGCCAGCAGTTACTCCCCGGGCAACGAGCAGTACTTC. It specifies CASSYSPGNEQYF.

This clonotype has ten or more counts. This chain joins TRBV12-3 or TRBV12-4 and TRBJ1-6, with D possibly being TRBD1 (6 bases). The CDR3 length is 16 residues. Deletions cut 3 bases from V and 8 bases from J, with 17 bases between. The CDR3 nucleotides are TGTGCCAGCAGTTTTAAGGGGGAAACAACTCATTCACCCCTCCACTTT. Encoded protein: CASSFKGETTHSPLHF.

This clonotype was seen only a few times. This chain joins TRBV20-1 and TRBJ2-5; D unresolved. In germline, CDR1 is DFQATT, CDR2 SNEGSKA (reference sequence). This CDR3 is 13 amino acids long. The germline V and J ends were trimmed by 7 bases and 5 bases, with 17 bases remaining between them. The CDR3 region has the DNA TGCAGTGTATCTACACTTGGCGCCGAGACCCAGTACTTC. It translates to CSVSTLGAETQYF.

The chain uses TRBV9 and TRBJ2-3, with 9 bases aligning to TRBD2. The CDR3 has 16 amino acids. V shed 0 bases, J shed 5 bases, and the junction held 7 bases outside the gene matches. Germline-derived CDR1 and CDR2 are SGDLS and YYNGEE. The CDR3 is CASSVDQRGAGDTQYF. CDR3 DNA sequence: TGTGCCAGCAGCGTAGACCAGCGGGGGGCTGGAGATACGCAGTATTTT.

Many counts were recorded for this clonotype. The genes are TRBV7-2 and TRBJ2-1; TRBD1 matches at 9 bases. Germline V lookup: CDR1 SGHTA, CDR2 FQGNSA. The ends lost 1 base at V and 1 base at J; junction bases unmatched: 2. The CDR3 is 16 amino acids. Here the CDR3 reads CASSLDGTGSYNEQFF. CDR3 coding DNA: TGTGCCAGCAGCTTAGACGGGACAGGGTCCTACAATGAGCAGTTCTTC.

At least ten counts were recorded for this clonotype. The chain recombines TRBV7-6 with TRBJ2-3; tentatively, D is TRBD2 (6 bases). CDR1 is SGHVS, CDR2 FNYEAQ, per germline. The CDR3 is made up of 16 amino acids. Between the trimmed V and J ends, which lost 1 base and 4 bases, there was a span of 15 bases. CDR3 sequence: CASSLEGEVGADTQYF. CDR3 DNA sequence: TGTGCCAGCAGCTTAGAAGGGGAGGTGGGCGCAGATACGCAGTATTTT.

This clonotype has just one count. The J gene is TRBJ2-2, the V gene TRBV18, with D perhaps given as TRBD1 or TRBD2 (6 bases each). Trimming left V 3 bases short and J 6 bases short, with 8 bases between. This CDR3 has 13 amino acids. The germline gives CDR1 KGHSH, CDR2 LQKENI. The CDR3, as DNA: TGTGCCAGCTCACCGGGGGGCGCCGGGGAGCTGTTTTTT. Residues: CASSPGGAGELFF. Using reference TRBV18 and TRBJ2-2 for the parts outside the CDR3, the full variable domain is NAGVMQNPRHLVRRRGQEARLRCSPMKGHSHVYWYRQLPEEGLKFMVYLQKENIIDESGMPKERFSAEFPKEGPSILRIQQVVRGDSAAYFCASSPGGAGELFFGEGSRLTVL.

This clonotype showed up many times. V gene TRBV11-2 combines with J gene TRBJ1-4; the D is unclear. V was clipped by 3 bases and J by 2 bases, with 13 bases between them. There are 16 residues in the CDR3. CDR1 is SGHAT and CDR2 is FQNNGV in the germline V gene. CDR3: CASSFHGHATNEKLFF. In DNA form, the CDR3 reads TGTGCCAGCAGCTTCCACGGGCACGCTACTAATGAAAAACTGTTTTTT.

With respect to this clonotype: The germline gene is not matched at one end of the junction; a read error may be the cause. The gene calls are TRBV5-1 and TRBJ1-1; 10 nucleotides agree with TRBD1. CDR1 and CDR2 from the germline V gene are SGHRS and YFSETQ. The CDR3 is made up of 15 amino acids. CDR3 in amino acids: CASSLLTGGNAEAYF. The CDR3 DNA is TGCGCCAGCAGCTTATTGACAGGGGGCAACGCTGAAGCTTACTTT.

This chain connects TRBV5-1 to TRBJ2-7; 9 nucleotides line up with TRBD1. Germline CDR1 is SGHRS and CDR2 is YFSETQ. This CDR3 has 15 residues. The J segment lost 1 base and the V segment lost 0 bases, leaving 2 bases of the junction unmatched. CDR3 residues: CASSLAGTGSYEQYF. The CDR3 DNA reads as TGCGCCAGCAGCTTGGCAGGGACAGGGTCCTACGAGCAGTACTTC.

This clonotype was seen at least ten times. The chain carries TRBV20-1 and TRBJ1-6; D is uncertain. V was clipped by 0 bases and J by 10 bases, with 10 bases between them. The germline gives CDR1 DFQATT, CDR2 SNEGSKA (reference sequence). The CDR3 length is 13 residues. The CDR3 here is CSAREDEGSPLHF. The CDR3 bases are TGCAGTGCTAGAGAAGACGAAGGGTCACCCCTCCACTTT.

J is TRBJ2-3 and V is TRBV7-8; D is uncertain. The ends were cut back, 4 bases at V and 6 bases at J, with 14 bases in the middle. The CDR3 runs to 14 residues. Germline V gene data show CDR1 as SGHVS and CDR2 as FQNEAQ. The CDR3 protein is CASSSLSRADTQYF. CDR3 DNA: TGTGCCAGCAGCTCCTTGAGTCGTGCTGATACGCAGTATTTT.

This clonotype was seen repeatedly, ten times or more. The J gene is TRBJ2-1, the V gene TRBV20-1; 9 nucleotides align to TRBD2. After removal of 3 bases from V and 4 bases from J, the junction contained 10 bases not matched to a gene. There are 16 residues in the CDR3. Germline CDR1 DFQATT, CDR2 SNEGSKA (reference sequence). CDR3 amino acids: CSASLPEAGGYNEQFF. As DNA, the CDR3 is TGCAGTGCTAGCCTCCCTGAGGCGGGGGGGTACAATGAGCAGTTCTTC.

Many counts were recorded for this clonotype. The chain couples TRBV27 to TRBJ2-5; D unresolved. Germline V lookup: CDR1 MNHEY, CDR2 SMNVEV (reference sequence). This CDR3 spans 14 amino acids. V lost 3 bases and J lost 4, with 12 bases in between. The CDR3 coding sequence is TGTGCCAGCAGTTTTGGGTCCGAGCGAGAGACCCAGTACTTC. Translated, it gives CASSFGSERETQYF.

The chain has TRBV2 and TRBJ2-1, with 8 bases matching TRBD1. Germline CDR1 SNHLY, CDR2 FYNNEI. This CDR3 region has 15 residues. The ends lost 6 bases at V and 7 bases at J; junction bases unmatched: 11. The CDR3 sequence: CASRSPLDRANEQFF. The DNA of the CDR3 is TGTGCCAGCAGGTCCCCCTTGGACAGGGCGAATGAGCAGTTCTTC.

This clonotype was detected ten times or more. The rearrangement links TRBV7-2 to TRBJ1-2, with 7 bases that match TRBD1. Germline assignment: CDR1 SGHTA and CDR2 FQGNSA. This CDR3 spans 11 amino acids. Trimming removed 5 bases from V and 9 bases from J; junction bases left unmatched: 3. CDR3 nucleotides: TGTGCCAGCAGCAACAGGGGTAGCTACACCTTC. Residues: CASSNRGSYTF.

This clonotype was observed many times. A read error may produce the germline difference seen at one junction end. This chain joins TRBV9 and TRBJ2-7; possibly TRBD1 for D (6 bases). The CDR3 has 14 residues. The germline gives CDR1 SGDLS, CDR2 YYNGEE. DNA of the CDR3: TGTGCAAGCAGCACCGGACAGAGAAACTACGAGCAGTACTTC. It yields the protein CASSTGQRNYEQYF.

The sample holds many counts of this clonotype. The rearrangement joins TRBV20-1 to TRBJ2-7; no clear D. Trimming took 6 bases from V and 2 from J, leaving 17 bases between them. CDR3 size: 14 residues. Germline CDR1 and CDR2: DFQATT and SNEGSKA (reference sequence). CDR3 amino acids: CSAASPRGTYEQYF. The CDR3 nucleotides read TGCAGTGCCGCAAGTCCTAGAGGTACCTACGAGCAGTACTTC.

This clonotype was seen repeatedly, ten times or more. The CDR3 reads CASSSWTEENQFF. CDR3 coding DNA: TGCGCCAGCAGCTCGTGGACGGAGGAAAACCAGTTCTTC. The chain carries TRBV4-3 and TRBJ2-1; D perhaps matches TRBD2 (5 bases). The V end lost 5 bases, the J end lost 13 bases, and 18 bases lay between the germline ends. Germline CDR1 reads LGHNA; CDR2 reads YSLEER. CDR3 length: 13 residues.

This clonotype was counted at least ten times. The chain employs TRBV18 and TRBJ1-1, with 8 bases that match TRBD1. This CDR3 comprises 15 residues. With V trimmed by 3 bases and J by 4 bases, 7 bases remained unmatched. Germline V gene lookup returns CDR1 KGHSH and CDR2 LQKENI. In nucleotides, the CDR3 is TGTGCCAGCTCACCGGATCCAGGGGGCCTCACTGAAGCTTTCTTT. Translation: CASSPDPGGLTEAFF.

V usage is TRBV20-1 and J usage is TRBJ2-6; no firm D call. From germline, CDR1 is DFQATT and CDR2 SNEGSKA (reference sequence). There are 13 residues in the CDR3. With 3 bases removed from V and 2 bases from J, the gap between germline ends came to 5 bases. The CDR3 loop reads CSASLAGANVLTF. CDR3 DNA: TGCAGTGCTAGTTTGGCTGGGGCCAACGTCCTGACTTTC.

Comments on this clonotype: This may stem from a read error, because a much larger clone lies one nucleotide away. The chain uses TRBV5-1 and TRBJ2-3; D gene ambiguous. Trimming shortened V by 4 bases and J by 3 bases, and 12 bases separated the two germline ends. Germline CDR1 is SGHRS and CDR2 is YFSETQ. CDR3 length: 14 amino acids. CDR3 residues: CASSPVVTTDTQYF. DNA of the CDR3: TGCGCCAGCAGCCCCGTGGTAACTACAGATACGCAGTATTTT.

This clonotype came up many times. The chain carries TRBV5-1 and TRBJ2-5; the D gene is possibly TRBD2 (6 bases). CDR1 is SGHRS and CDR2 is YFSETQ in the germline V gene. Trimming left V 0 bases short and J 2 bases short, with 11 bases between. CDR3 size: 15 residues. The CDR3 DNA reads as TGCGCCAGCAGCTTGGCCAGCGGGTCACAAGAGACCCAGTACTTC. Amino acid sequence: CASSLASGSQETQYF.

At least ten counts were recorded for this clonotype. The V and J genes are TRBV14 and TRBJ2-5, with 15 bases matching TRBD2. This CDR3 is built from 16 residues. Unmatched junction bases numbered 2, after V lost 4 bases and J lost 2 bases. From germline, CDR1 is SGHDN and CDR2 FVKESK. The CDR3 DNA reads TGTGCCAGCAGCCCCGGACTAGCGGGGGGGCAAGAGACCCAGTACTTC. Protein product: CASSPGLAGGQETQYF.